Below, 3 T cell receptor beta chains from the same sample are listed, as sequenced in a study of blood T cell repertoires in COVID-19. The assay was immunoSEQ multiplex PCR, and TCRdb's table has in-frame clones only and misses some. This table holds roughly 250,000 clones, around 82% found once. Sequenced material: peripheral blood. Receptors were obtained from a person between 65 and 79 years old with COVID-19, enrolled during active disease.

The chain couples TRBV19 to TRBJ1-6; 8 bases line up with TRBD1. The length of the CDR3 is 19 residues. Germline loops: CDR1 LNHDA, CDR2 SQIVND (reference sequence). V dropped 4 bases and J dropped 10; count of bases not matched to a gene: 21. This CDR3 is CASSNPAGTGVIQGSPLHF. CDR3 DNA: TGTGCCAGTAGTAACCCGGCCGGGACAGGAGTAATCCAGGGGTCACCCCTCCACTTT.

This chain links TRBV30 with TRBJ1-2; the D gene is possibly TRBD1 (5 bases). This CDR3 contains 12 residues. CDR1 GTSNPN and CDR2 SVGIG come from the germline V gene (reference sequence). V shed 3 bases and J shed 0 bases, with 5 bases lying between them. The CDR3 spells CAWSRANYGYTF. The CDR3 DNA reads TGTGCCTGGAGCAGGGCTAACTATGGCTACACCTTC.

The genes are TRBV5-6 and TRBJ1-6; tentative D call: TRBD1 (5 bases). Per germline, CDR1 SGHDT and CDR2 YYEEEE. CDR3 length: 13 amino acids. V was trimmed by 4 bases and J by 7 bases, leaving 9 bases between them. For the CDR3, the DNA is TGTGCCAGCAGCCCGACAGAGAATTCACCCCTCCACTTT. This translates into CASSPTENSPLHF.